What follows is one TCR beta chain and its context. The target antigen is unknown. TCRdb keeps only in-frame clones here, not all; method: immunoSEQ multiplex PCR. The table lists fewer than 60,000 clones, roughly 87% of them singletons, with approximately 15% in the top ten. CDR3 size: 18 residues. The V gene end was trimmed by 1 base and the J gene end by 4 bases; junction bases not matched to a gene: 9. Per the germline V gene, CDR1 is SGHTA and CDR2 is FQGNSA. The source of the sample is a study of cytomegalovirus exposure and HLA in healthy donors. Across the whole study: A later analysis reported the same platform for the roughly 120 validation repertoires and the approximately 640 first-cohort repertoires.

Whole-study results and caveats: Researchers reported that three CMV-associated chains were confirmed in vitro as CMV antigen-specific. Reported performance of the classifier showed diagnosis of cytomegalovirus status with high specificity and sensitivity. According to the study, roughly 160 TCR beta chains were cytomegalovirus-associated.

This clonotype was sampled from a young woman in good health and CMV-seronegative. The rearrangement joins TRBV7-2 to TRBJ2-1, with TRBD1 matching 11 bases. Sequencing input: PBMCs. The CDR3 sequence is CASSLGAGTGGRYNEQFF. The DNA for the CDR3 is TGTGCCAGCAGCTTAGGTGCCGGGACAGGGGGTAGATACAATGAGCAGTTCTTC.